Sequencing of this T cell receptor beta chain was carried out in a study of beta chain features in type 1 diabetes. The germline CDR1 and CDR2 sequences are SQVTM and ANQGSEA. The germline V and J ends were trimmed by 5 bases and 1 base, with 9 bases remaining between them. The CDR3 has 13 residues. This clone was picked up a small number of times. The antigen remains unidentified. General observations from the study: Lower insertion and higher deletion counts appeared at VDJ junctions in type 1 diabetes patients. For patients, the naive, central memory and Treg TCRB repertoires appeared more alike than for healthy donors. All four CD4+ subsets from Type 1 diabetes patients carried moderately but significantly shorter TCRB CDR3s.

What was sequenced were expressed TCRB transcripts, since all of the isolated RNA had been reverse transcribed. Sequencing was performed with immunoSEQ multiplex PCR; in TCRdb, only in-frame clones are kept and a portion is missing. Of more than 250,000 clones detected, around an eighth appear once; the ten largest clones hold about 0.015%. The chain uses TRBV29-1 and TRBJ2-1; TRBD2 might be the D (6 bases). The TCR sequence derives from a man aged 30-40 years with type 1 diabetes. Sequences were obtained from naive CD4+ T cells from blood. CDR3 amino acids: CSVIGRSYNEQFF. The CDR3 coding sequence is TGCAGCGTTATAGGGAGGTCCTACAATGAGCAGTTCTTC.